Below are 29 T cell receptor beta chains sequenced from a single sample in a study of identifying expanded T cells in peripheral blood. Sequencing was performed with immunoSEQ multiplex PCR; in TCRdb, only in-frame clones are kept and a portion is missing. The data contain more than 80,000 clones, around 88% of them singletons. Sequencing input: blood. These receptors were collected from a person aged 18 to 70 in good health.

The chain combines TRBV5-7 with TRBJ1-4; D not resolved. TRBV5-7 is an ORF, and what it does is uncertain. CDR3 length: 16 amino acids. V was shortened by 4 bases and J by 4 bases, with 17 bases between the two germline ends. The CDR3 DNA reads TGTGCCAGCAGCAATGCTGTTGGACTAAATAATGAAAAACTGTTTTTT. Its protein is CASSNAVGLNNEKLFF.

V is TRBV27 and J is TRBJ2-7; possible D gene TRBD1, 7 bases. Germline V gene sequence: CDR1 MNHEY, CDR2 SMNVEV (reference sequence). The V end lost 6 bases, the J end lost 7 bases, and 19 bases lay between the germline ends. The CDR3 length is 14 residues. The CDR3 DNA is TGTGCCAGCAGCTTGGGTGGCAGGGGGGCTGAGCAGTACTTC. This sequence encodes CASSLGGRGAEQYF.

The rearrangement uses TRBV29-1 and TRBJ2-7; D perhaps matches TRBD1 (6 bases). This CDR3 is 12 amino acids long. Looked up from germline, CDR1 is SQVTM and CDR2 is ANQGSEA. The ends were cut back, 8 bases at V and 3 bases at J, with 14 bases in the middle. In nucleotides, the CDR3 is TGCAGCATCCGGGACATAGACTACGAGCAGTACTTC. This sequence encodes CSIRDIDYEQYF.

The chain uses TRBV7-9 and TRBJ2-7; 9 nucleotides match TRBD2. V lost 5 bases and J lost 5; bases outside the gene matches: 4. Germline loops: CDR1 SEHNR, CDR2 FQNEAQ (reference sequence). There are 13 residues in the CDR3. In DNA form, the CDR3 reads TGTGCCAGCAGCCACAGCGGGAGGAACGAGCAGTACTTC. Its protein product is CASSHSGRNEQYF.

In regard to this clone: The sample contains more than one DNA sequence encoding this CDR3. The CDR3 bases are TGTGCCAGTAGGGACAGGGGCAATCAGCCCCAGCATTTT. The encoded protein is CASRDRGNQPQHF. This chain joins TRBV19 and TRBJ1-5; 8 bases are shared with TRBD1. The germline V gene encodes CDR1 LNHDA and CDR2 SQIVND (reference sequence). The CDR3 sequence is 13 residues long. J was trimmed by 2 bases and V by 6 bases; bases with no gene match: 0.

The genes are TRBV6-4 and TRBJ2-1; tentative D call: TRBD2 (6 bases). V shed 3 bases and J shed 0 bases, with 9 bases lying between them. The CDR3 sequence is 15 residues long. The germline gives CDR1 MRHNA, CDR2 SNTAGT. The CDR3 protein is CASSEEAGSYNEQFF. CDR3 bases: TGTGCCAGCAGTGAAGAAGCGGGCTCCTACAATGAGCAGTTCTTC.

CDR3 in DNA: TGTGCCAGCACGACAGGGATCTACGAGCAGTACTTC. Translation: CASTTGIYEQYF. The V call is TRBV6-1, the J call TRBJ2-7, with TRBD1 matching over 7 bases. The CDR3 has 12 amino acids. Trimming removed 7 bases from V and 3 bases from J; junction bases left unmatched: 3. Germline V gene sequence: CDR1 MNHNS, CDR2 SASEGT.

CDR3 nucleotide sequence: TGTGCCTGGAGCCCCCCGACAGGGACCAAAGGGGAAAAACTGTTTTTT. Translated: CAWSPPTGTKGEKLFF. The chain couples TRBV30 to TRBJ1-4, with 7 bases fitting TRBD1. Trimming at V came to 3 bases and at J to 8 bases, leaving 15 bases not matched to a gene. CDR1 GTSNPN and CDR2 SVGIG come from the germline V gene (reference sequence). The CDR3 is made up of 16 amino acids. Variable domain in full (rest from reference TRBV30 and TRBJ1-4): SQTIHQWPATLVQPVGSPLSLECTVEGTSNPNLYWYRQAAGRGLQLLFYSVGIGQISSEVPQNLSASRPQDRQFILSSKKLLLSDSGFYLCAWSPPTGTKGEKLFFGSGTQLSVL.

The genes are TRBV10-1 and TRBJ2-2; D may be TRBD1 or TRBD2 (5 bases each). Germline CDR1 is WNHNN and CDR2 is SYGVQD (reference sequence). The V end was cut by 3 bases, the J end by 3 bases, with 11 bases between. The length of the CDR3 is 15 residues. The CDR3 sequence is CASSEGTEHTGELFF. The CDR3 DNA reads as TGCGCCAGCAGTGAAGGGACCGAACACACCGGGGAGCTGTTTTTT.

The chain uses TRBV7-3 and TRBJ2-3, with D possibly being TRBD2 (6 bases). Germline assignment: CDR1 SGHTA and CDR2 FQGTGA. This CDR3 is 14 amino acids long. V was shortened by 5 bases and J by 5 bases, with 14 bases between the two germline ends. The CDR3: CASSQDGGGDTQYF. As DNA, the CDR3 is TGTGCCAGCAGCCAGGACGGGGGAGGAGATACGCAGTATTTT.

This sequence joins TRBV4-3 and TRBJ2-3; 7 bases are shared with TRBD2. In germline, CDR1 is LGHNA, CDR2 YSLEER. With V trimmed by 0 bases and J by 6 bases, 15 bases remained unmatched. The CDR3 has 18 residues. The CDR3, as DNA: TGCGCCAGCAGCCAAGATGTGACCGGACCCGGGCGGGGGGATACGCAGTATTTT. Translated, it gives CASSQDVTGPGRGDTQYF.

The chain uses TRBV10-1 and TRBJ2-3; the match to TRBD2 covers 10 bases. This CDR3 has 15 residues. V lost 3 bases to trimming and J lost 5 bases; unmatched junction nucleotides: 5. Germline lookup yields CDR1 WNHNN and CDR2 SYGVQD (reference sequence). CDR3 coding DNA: TGCGCCAGCAGTGATTCTAGCGGGGGCGGAGATACGCAGTATTTT. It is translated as CASSDSSGGGDTQYF.

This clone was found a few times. The DNA of the CDR3 is TGTGCCAGCAGTGAAGCGGTGAGCTACCAGCATTTT. Translating gives CASSEAVSYQHF. V is TRBV2 and J is TRBJ1-5; no firm D call. Germline V gene lookup returns CDR1 SNHLY and CDR2 FYNNEI. V dropped 0 bases and J dropped 12 bases, with 9 bases sitting between them. The CDR3 consists of 12 residues.

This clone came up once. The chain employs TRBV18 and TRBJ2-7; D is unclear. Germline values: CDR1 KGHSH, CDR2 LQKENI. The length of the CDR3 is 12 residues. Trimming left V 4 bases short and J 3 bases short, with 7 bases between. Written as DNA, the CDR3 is TGTGCCAGCTCACAGGGAAACTACGAGCAGTACTTC. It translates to CASSQGNYEQYF.

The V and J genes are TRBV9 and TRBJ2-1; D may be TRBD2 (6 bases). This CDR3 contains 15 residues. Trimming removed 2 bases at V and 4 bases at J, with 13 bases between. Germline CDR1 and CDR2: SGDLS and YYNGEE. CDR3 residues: CASSVAGSGYNEQFF. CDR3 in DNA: TGTGCCAGCAGCGTCGCGGGGTCGGGGTACAATGAGCAGTTCTTC.

The CDR3 is CASSLTSGTEYEKLFF. CDR3 nucleotides: TGTGCCAGCAGTTTAACTTCGGGGACAGAATACGAAAAACTGTTTTTT. This sequence joins TRBV28 and TRBJ1-4, with 7 bases matching TRBD1. The V and J ends lost 2 bases and 8 bases, in that order; junction bases with no gene match: 11. From germline, CDR1 is MDHEN and CDR2 SYDVKM. The CDR3 has 16 amino acids.

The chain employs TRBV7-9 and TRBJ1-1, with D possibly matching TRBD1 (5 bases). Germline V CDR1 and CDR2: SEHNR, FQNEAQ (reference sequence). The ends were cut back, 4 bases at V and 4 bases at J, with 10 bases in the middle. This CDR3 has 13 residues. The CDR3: CASSWGEATEAFF. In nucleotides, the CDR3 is TGTGCCAGCAGCTGGGGGGAGGCCACTGAAGCTTTCTTT.

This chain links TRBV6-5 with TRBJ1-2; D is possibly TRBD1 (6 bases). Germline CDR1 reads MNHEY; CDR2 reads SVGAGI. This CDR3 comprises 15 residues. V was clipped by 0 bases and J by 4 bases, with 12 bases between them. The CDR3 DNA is TGTGCCAGCAGTTACTCGGTCACAGGGACCTATGGCTACACCTTC. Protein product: CASSYSVTGTYGYTF.

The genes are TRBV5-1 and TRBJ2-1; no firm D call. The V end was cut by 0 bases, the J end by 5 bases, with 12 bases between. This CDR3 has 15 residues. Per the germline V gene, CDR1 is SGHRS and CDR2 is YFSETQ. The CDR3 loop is CASSLGGEINNEQFF. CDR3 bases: TGCGCCAGCAGCTTGGGAGGAGAGATTAACAATGAGCAGTTCTTC.

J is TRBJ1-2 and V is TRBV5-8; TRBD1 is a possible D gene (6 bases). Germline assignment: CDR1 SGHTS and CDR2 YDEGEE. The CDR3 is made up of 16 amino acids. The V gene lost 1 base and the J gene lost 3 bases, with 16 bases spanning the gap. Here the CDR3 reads CASSLSGGRDHYGYTF. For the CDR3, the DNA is TGTGCCAGCAGCTTGAGTGGGGGCAGAGACCACTATGGCTACACCTTC. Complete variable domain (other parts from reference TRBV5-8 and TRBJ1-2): EAGVTQSPTHLIKTRGQQATLRCSPISGHTSVYWYQQALGLGLQFLLWYDEGEERNRGNFPPRFSGRQFPNYSSELNVNALELEDSALYLCASSLSGGRDHYGYTFGSGTRLTVV.

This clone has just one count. The CDR3 protein is CASMGAVTGELFF. CDR3 nucleotide sequence: TGCGCCAGCATGGGGGCGGTCACCGGGGAGCTGTTTTTT. This chain links TRBV5-1 with TRBJ2-2, with TRBD1 as a possible D gene (6 bases). CDR3 length equals 13 residues. Germline CDR1 and CDR2: SGHRS and YFSETQ. Trimming pared 6 bases from V and 4 bases from J, leaving 10 bases between.

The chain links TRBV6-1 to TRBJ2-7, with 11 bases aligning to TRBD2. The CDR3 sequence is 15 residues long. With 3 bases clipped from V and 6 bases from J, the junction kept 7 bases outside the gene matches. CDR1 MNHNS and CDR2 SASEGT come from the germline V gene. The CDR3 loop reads CASSDITSGSPEQYF. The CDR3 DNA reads TGTGCCAGCAGTGATATAACTAGCGGGAGTCCCGAGCAGTACTTC.

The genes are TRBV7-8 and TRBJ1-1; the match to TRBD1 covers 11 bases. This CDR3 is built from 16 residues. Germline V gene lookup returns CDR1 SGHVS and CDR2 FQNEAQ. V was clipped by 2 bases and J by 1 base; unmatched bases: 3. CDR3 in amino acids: CASSLRTGGRNTEAFF. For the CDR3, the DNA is TGTGCCAGCAGCTTAAGGACAGGGGGCAGGAACACTGAAGCTTTCTTT. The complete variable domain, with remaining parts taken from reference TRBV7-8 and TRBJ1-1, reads GAGVSQSPRYKVAKRGQDVALRCDPISGHVSLFWYQQALGQGPEFLTYFQNEAQLDKSGLPSDRFFAERPEGSVSTLKIQRTQQEDSAVYLCASSLRTGGRNTEAFFGQGTRLTVV.

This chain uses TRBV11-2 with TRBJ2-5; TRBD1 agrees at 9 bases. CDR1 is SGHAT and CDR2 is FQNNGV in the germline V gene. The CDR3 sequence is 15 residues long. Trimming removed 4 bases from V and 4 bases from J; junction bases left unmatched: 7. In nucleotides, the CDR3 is TGTGCCAGCAGCTGGGACAGGGTAGCGGGAGAGACCCAGTACTTC. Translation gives CASSWDRVAGETQYF.

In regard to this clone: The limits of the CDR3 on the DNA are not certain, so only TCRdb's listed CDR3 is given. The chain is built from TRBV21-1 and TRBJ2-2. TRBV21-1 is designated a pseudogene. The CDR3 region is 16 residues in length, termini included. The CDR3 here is CASTSGFGPGAGELFF.

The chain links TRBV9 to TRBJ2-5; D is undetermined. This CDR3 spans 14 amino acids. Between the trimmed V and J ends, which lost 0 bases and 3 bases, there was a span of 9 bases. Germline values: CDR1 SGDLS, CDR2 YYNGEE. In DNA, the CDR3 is TGTGCCAGCAGCGTAGACGGAGTAGAAGAGACCCAGTACTTC. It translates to CASSVDGVEETQYF.

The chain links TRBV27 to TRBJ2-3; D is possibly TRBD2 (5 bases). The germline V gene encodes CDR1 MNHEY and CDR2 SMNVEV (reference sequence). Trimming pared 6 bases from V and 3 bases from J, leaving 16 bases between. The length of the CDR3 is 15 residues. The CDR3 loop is CASRFFSAETDTQYF. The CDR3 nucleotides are TGTGCCAGCAGATTCTTCTCAGCGGAAACAGATACGCAGTATTTT.

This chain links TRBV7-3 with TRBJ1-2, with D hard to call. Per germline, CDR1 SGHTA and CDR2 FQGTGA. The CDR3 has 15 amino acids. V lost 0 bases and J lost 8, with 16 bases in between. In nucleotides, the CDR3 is TGTGCCAGCAGCTTAACGTCGCCGTCGGGCGAAGGCTACACCTTC. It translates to CASSLTSPSGEGYTF.

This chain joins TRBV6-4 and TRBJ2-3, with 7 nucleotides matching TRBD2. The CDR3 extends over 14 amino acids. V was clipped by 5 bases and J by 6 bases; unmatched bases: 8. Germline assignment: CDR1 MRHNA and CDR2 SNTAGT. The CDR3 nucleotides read TGTGCCAGCAGTAATGGGGAGGGGTCGGATACGCAGTATTTT. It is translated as CASSNGEGSDTQYF.